Following are 3 T cell receptor beta chains from one sample sequenced in a study of OX40 agonist ivuxolimab in advanced cancers. The protocol was immunoSEQ multiplex PCR, while the TCRdb copy is restricted to in-frame clones and leaves out a portion. The table shows tens of thousands of clones, with just over 85% occurring only once. This specimen was CD4+ or CD8+ T cells sorted from blood, taken in a trial of the OX40 agonist ivuxolimab. The receptors were sampled from an adult with an advanced solid tumor such as melanoma, head and neck, liver or kidney cancer.

The chain couples TRBV5-4 to TRBJ2-7; 11 nucleotides align to TRBD1. Trimming cost V 2 bases and J 7 bases; bases outside gene matches: 2. The CDR3 consists of 13 residues. Germline V gene data show CDR1 as SGHNT and CDR2 as YYREEE (reference sequence). The CDR3 DNA is TGTGCCAGCAGCTTCCGGGACAGGGGGGAGCAGTACTTC. This sequence encodes CASSFRDRGEQYF. Drawing the rest from reference TRBV5-4 and TRBJ2-7, the complete variable domain is ETGVTQSPTHLIKTRGQQVTLRCSSQSGHNTVSWYQQALGQGPQFIFQYYREEENGRGNFPPRFSGLQFPNYSSELNVNALELDDSALYLCASSFRDRGEQYFGPGTRLTVT.

This clone was seen only once. The CDR3 sequence: CASSYGPLNTIYF. The CDR3 nucleotides are TGTGCCAGCAGCTACGGACCTCTAAACACCATATATTTT. This chain joins TRBV7-6 and TRBJ1-3; no definite D call. The germline gives CDR1 SGHVS, CDR2 FNYEAQ. This CDR3 spans 13 amino acids. The V gene lost 4 bases and the J gene lost 6 bases, with 10 bases spanning the gap.

This chain joins TRBV10-3 and TRBJ1-2; D unresolved. This CDR3 spans 12 amino acids. Germline loops: CDR1 ENHRY, CDR2 SYGVKD. Trimming pared 1 base from V and 13 bases from J, leaving 13 bases between. For the CDR3, the DNA is TGTGCCATCAGTGAGTGGAGAGGTGGTCCCACCTTC. Protein: CAISEWRGGPTF.